The 15 T cell receptor beta chains presented below share a single source sample, sequenced in a study of blood T cells in healthy people across ages. Sample-barcoded 5' priming and a J-beta primer mix drove a second PCR of roughly 6 to 12 cycles. TCRdb re-called the 5' RACE reads through MiXCR, storing one row per CDR3 protein. The table includes roughly 1,800,000 distinct CDR3 sequences, just under 50% detected once. The sequencing input was blood. These receptors all stem from a woman in her 40s in good health.

This sequence joins TRBV20-1 and TRBJ1-5; D is unresolved. Trimming left V 5 bases short and J 1 base short, with 9 bases between. The CDR3 has 13 residues. Looked up from germline, CDR1 is DFQATT and CDR2 is SNEGSKA (reference sequence). CDR3 DNA: TGCAGTGCTGATGTCCAGAGCAATCAGCCCCAGCATTTT. Its protein is CSADVQSNQPQHF.

The genes are TRBV20-1 and TRBJ1-2; 11 nucleotides agree with TRBD1. The CDR3 length is 16 residues. V shed 0 bases and J 4 bases; nucleotides not matched to a gene: 7. In germline, CDR1 is DFQATT, CDR2 SNEGSKA (reference sequence). Written as DNA, the CDR3 is TGCAGTGCTAGAGATATGGGACAGGGGGAGAGCTATGGCTACACCTTC. Its translation is CSARDMGQGESYGYTF.

The V and J genes are TRBV4-2 and TRBJ2-5, with TRBD2 matching 11 bases. The germline V gene has CDR1 LGHNA and CDR2 YNFKEQ. J was trimmed by 0 bases and V by 1 base; bases with no gene match: 1. The CDR3 runs to 16 residues. This CDR3 is CASSQVAGGDQETQYF. In DNA, the CDR3 is TGTGCCAGCAGCCAAGTAGCGGGGGGGGACCAAGAGACCCAGTACTTC.

The V call is TRBV9, the J call TRBJ2-3, with D possibly being TRBD1 (5 bases). The CDR3 is 15 amino acids. The germline V and J ends were trimmed by 0 bases and 7 bases, with 15 bases remaining between them. The V gene's germline CDR1 is SGDLS and CDR2 YYNGEE. CDR3 bases: TGTGCCAGCAGCGTAGAGGCAGGGCTGTTAAATACGCAGTATTTT. Protein product: CASSVEAGLLNTQYF.

This clonotype was seen a handful of times. The genes are TRBV2 and TRBJ2-4; D not resolved. The V gene's germline CDR1 is SNHLY and CDR2 FYNNEI. V was pared by 1 base and J by 7 bases, with 5 bases between. The length of the CDR3 is 12 residues. The CDR3 is CASSEDANIQYF. Written as DNA, the CDR3 is TGTGCCAGCAGTGAAGATGCGAACATTCAGTACTTC.

This chain connects TRBV28 to TRBJ1-5; no clear D gene. The CDR3 is made up of 14 amino acids. Germline values: CDR1 MDHEN, CDR2 SYDVKM. The V and J ends lost 2 bases and 8 bases respectively, with 13 bases between them. CDR3 amino acids: CASSLVGPPEPQHF. The DNA for the CDR3 is TGTGCCAGCAGTTTAGTAGGGCCGCCGGAGCCCCAGCATTTT.

The chain has TRBV28 and TRBJ2-1; 9 nucleotides agree with TRBD1. The CDR3 extends over 15 amino acids. J lost 8 bases, V lost 5 bases, and 10 bases had no gene match. Germline V gives CDR1 MDHEN, CDR2 SYDVKM. This CDR3 is CASSPYRGLSYEQFF. DNA of the CDR3: TGTGCCAGCAGTCCTTACAGGGGGCTGAGCTATGAGCAGTTCTTC.

This clonotype was picked up a small number of times. The gene calls are TRBV29-1 and TRBJ2-5; D may match TRBD1 or TRBD2 (5 bases each). The length of the CDR3 is 13 residues. Germline assignment: CDR1 SQVTM and CDR2 ANQGSEA. Trimming cost V 4 bases and J 5 bases, with 14 bases left between them. CDR3 bases: TGCAGCGTTGGGGTTACAGGCGGGGAGACCCAGTACTTC. Its protein is CSVGVTGGETQYF.

The rearrangement uses TRBV28 and TRBJ2-5; 8 bases are shared with TRBD1. Germline trimming cut 9 bases from V and 2 bases from J; bases unmatched to any gene: 11. The CDR3 is 15 amino acids. Germline-derived CDR1 and CDR2 are MDHEN and SYDVKM. CDR3 sequence (DNA): TGTGCCAGTTCGGGACAGGCCTTGGGTCAAGAGACCCAGTACTTC. Protein sequence: CASSGQALGQETQYF.

The chain joins TRBV4-1 to TRBJ2-7; 9 bases align to TRBD1. The CDR3 is 16 residues long. CDR1 is MGHRA, CDR2 YSYEKL, per germline. J lost 6 bases, V lost 1 base, and 10 bases had no gene match. The CDR3 bases are TGCGCCAGCAGCCAAGGTGCGGACAGGGGTCTAGGCGAGCAGTACTTC. This encodes CASSQGADRGLGEQYF.

The CDR3 nucleotides read TGTGCCAGCAGTTTAGAGACGCCAAACAATGAGCAGTTCTTC. Amino acids: CASSLETPNNEQFF. The gene calls are TRBV6-5 and TRBJ2-1; no clear D. V lost 4 bases, J lost 5 bases, and 12 bases lay in between. Germline loops: CDR1 MNHEY, CDR2 SVGAGI. The CDR3 consists of 14 residues.

About this clonotype itself: This likely comes from a read error, as the CDR3 has no conserved phenylalanine or tryptophan at its end. The chain employs TRBV4-3 and TRBJ2-5, with TRBD1 identical over 7 bases. CDR1 is LGHNA and CDR2 is YSLEER in the germline V gene. The CDR3 totals 14 residues. J lost 2 bases, V lost 3 bases, and 3 bases had no gene match. In DNA form, the CDR3 reads TGCGCCAGCAGCCACCTGACAGGGCAAGAGACCCAGTACTAC. This sequence encodes CASSHLTGQETQYY.

This clonotype has a handful of counts. The CDR3 is CASNPTENYGYTF. The CDR3 region has the DNA TGTGCCAGTAATCCAACTGAGAACTATGGCTACACCTTC. This sequence joins TRBV19 and TRBJ1-2; no firm D call. Germline V gene sequence: CDR1 LNHDA, CDR2 SQIVND (reference sequence). This CDR3 spans 13 amino acids. The ends were cut back, 7 bases at V and 2 bases at J, with 11 bases in the middle.

This clonotype was counted only a few times. The chain combines TRBV9 with TRBJ2-6; 11 bases are shared with TRBD1. CDR3 length: 21 amino acids. Germline V lookup: CDR1 SGDLS, CDR2 YYNGEE. Trimming took 4 bases from V and 1 from J; bases not matched to a gene: 16. CDR3 region: CASSLNLRDRGGESGANVLTF. CDR3 DNA: TGTGCCAGCAGCCTAAACCTACGGGACAGGGGGGGTGAATCTGGGGCCAACGTCCTGACTTTC.

This clonotype was detected a few times. This sequence joins TRBV12-3 or TRBV12-4 and TRBJ2-7; 14 bases line up with TRBD2. Trimming took 5 bases from V and 6 from J; bases not matched to a gene: 6. The CDR3 length is 15 residues. For the CDR3, the DNA is TGTGCCAGCAGTCGACTAGCGGGGGGGCAATCCGAGCAGTACTTC. Encoded protein: CASSRLAGGQSEQYF.